The source of this T cell receptor beta chain is a study of shared clonotypes between healthy human individuals. Across the study: Three plates were used per donor for CD4 naive, three for CD4 memory, two for CD8 naive and one for CD8 memory. Study-wide results and limits: Sequencing depth was a factor that was expected to affect clonotype sharing among donors. When naive CD4 clonotypes were compared across a few donors, about 4.8% were shared.

This CDR3 is built from 12 residues. In germline, CDR1 is MDHEN, CDR2 SYDVKM. V gave up 6 bases and J gave up 0 bases, with 4 bases separating them. With respect to this clone: Its antigen is not known. The sample contains more than one DNA sequence encoding this CDR3.

Here immunoSEQ multiplex PCR was the method, and the copy in TCRdb shows in-frame clones only, minus some. The profile shows 1.6 million or so clones, roughly 97% of them singletons. The rearrangement joins TRBV28 to TRBJ2-3; no clear D gene. This clonotype was sampled from a man aged 25 to 40 in good health. The sample taken for sequencing was naive CD4+ T cells sorted from blood. Specified subset: CD45RA+ positively selected. CDR3 sequence (DNA): TGTGCCAGCAGCCGTAGCACAGATACGCAGTATTTT. Its protein product is CASSRSTDTQYF.